The rows below give T cell receptor beta chains drawn from one sample of a study of human CD8 memory T cell subsets. TCRdb reanalyzed the 5' RACE reads, giving one entry per CDR3 protein sequence and no DNA. The listing contains approximately 3,700 distinct CDR3 sequences. Input material: CD8+ effector memory T cells (TEM) sorted from PBMCs. Receptor source: a human donor in good health. CDR3s include the opening cysteine and the closing phenylalanine or tryptophan. Expanded clones are given a class, and other clones once, few, many or no size at all.

abundance	v_gene	j_gene	CDR3aa
-	TRBV20-1	TRBJ2-7	CSAETSGTSYEQYF
-	TRBV4-2	TRBJ2-7	CASSQDTGRYEQYF
-	TRBV12-3/TRBV12-4	TRBJ2-7	CASTISGSYEQYF
-	TRBV29-1	TRBJ2-3	CSAAYGQGQDTQYF
-	TRBV20-1	TRBJ2-1	CSARDRSAVDPFYNEQFF
-	TRBV27	TRBJ1-1	CASSLTWETEAFF
-	TRBV27	TRBJ2-7	CASYASSYEQYF
-	TRBV6-5	TRBJ2-1	CASSISGNSYNEQFF
medium-sized	TRBV12-3/TRBV12-4	TRBJ2-3	CASSFTGGPDTQYF
-	TRBV7-6	TRBJ2-1	CASSSLQDRVVFF
-	TRBV19	TRBJ2-1	CASSPSGGSRNEQFF
-	TRBV4-1	TRBJ2-2	CASSLGGQGVGTGELFF
-	TRBV7-8	TRBJ2-7	CASSPEATSGMPTYEQYF
-	TRBV3-1	TRBJ2-7	CASSPSTREQYF
-	TRBV6-6	TRBJ2-7	CASTREAQYEQYF
-	TRBV18	TRBJ1-1	CASSPLAGIGTEAFF
-	TRBV4-2	TRBJ2-1	CASSLPGLAGPISYNEQFF
-	TRBV3-1	TRBJ2-5	CASSPGVGDQETQYF